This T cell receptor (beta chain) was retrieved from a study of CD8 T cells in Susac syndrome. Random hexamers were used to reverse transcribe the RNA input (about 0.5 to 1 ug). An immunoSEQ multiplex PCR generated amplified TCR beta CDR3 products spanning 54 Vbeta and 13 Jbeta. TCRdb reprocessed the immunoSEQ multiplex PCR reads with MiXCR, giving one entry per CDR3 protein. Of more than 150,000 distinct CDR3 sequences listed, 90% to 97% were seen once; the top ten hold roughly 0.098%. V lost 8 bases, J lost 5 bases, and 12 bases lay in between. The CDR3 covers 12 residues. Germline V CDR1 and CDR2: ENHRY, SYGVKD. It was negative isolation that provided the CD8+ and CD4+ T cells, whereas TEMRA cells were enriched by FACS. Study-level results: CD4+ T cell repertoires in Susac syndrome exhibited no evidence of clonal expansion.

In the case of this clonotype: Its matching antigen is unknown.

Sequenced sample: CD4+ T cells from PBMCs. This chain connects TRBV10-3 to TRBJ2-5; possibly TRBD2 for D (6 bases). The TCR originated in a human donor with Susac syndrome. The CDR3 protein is CAIGSGRETQYF. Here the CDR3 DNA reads TGTGCCATCGGTAGCGGAAGGGAGACCCAGTACTTC.